The present entry profiles one T cell receptor beta chain with its context. This clonotype was seen at least ten times. Its specific antigen is unknown. Base qualities are missing; no much larger clone stands one base away. Every donor was a healthy Caucasian. Three pairs of female monozygotic twins, all aged roughly 18 to 30 years, made up the twin cohort. Positive isolation kits from Invitrogen were used to isolate the CD4+ and CD8+ T cell populations. The library was prepared using 5' RACE. Sequencing took place on an Illumina HiSeq 2000. A universal primer binding site was introduced by template switching, and a unique molecular identifier was present in the final cDNA, enabling accurate counting of TCR cDNA molecules. Specific primers in the conserved constant-segment region were used to synthesize first-strand cDNA for TCR alpha and beta chains. To control for contamination, every cDNA library was double barcoded, receiving both a SMART-Mk sample barcode and Illumina barcodes. TruSeq adapter sequences and Illumina sample barcodes were added in two successive PCR steps. The Illumina HiSeq platform was used with custom primers to sequence TCR alpha and beta cDNA libraries. From the authors' description of their analysis: MiGEC was used to process raw reads and extract unique molecular identifiers, and MiXCR was used to find CDR3 positions. Recombination models were inferred per individual with the repgenHMM and IGoR tools using an EM algorithm. Shared clonotypes were analyzed with the tcR package in R, and sharing was normalized by the product of cloneset sizes. To study raw recombination free of thymic and clonal selection effects, out-of-frame nonproductive sequences were analyzed. In TCRdb, the public reads were trimmed at Q25 with fastp and aligned with MiXCR, with productive beta chains retained. Merged by CDR3 protein, the rows form single entries marked with the most common genes and DNA. TCRdb's processing, not the study's, gives the V and J calls here. The sample table holds some 500,000 distinct CDR3 sequences, of which over 11% were seen once. The ten largest account for approximately 0.9% of the sample.

This sample was included in a study of identical twins listed by TCRdb under 2016. In the study overall: To test whether fetal clonotypes persist, the study used deep sequencing on TCR alpha and beta repertoires from monozygotic twins, unrelated adults of various ages, and cord blood. To rule out contamination, the twin experiments were replicated at different times with different library preparation protocols. Points the paper makes about the study in general: Fewer insertions were carried by abundant cord blood beta clonotypes; a weaker similar trend was observed in young adult naive repertoires, while no such trend was observed in memory repertoires. Because the same donors could not be followed over many years, the conclusions depended on cross-sectional statistical analysis. Recombination models systematically underestimated out-of-frame TCR alpha sharing in monozygotic twins but agreed with sharing between unrelated individuals. A weaker excess of twin sharing was found in beta out-of-frame sequences because the signal-to-noise ratio was lowered by fewer shared sequences. Invariant T cells such as MAIT and iNKT could partly confound zero-insertion analyses, although diverse VJ usage argued against such confounding for most clonotypes. Compared with coincidental sharing between unrelated individuals, an excess of low generation-probability sequences was observed among out-of-frame TCR alpha sequences shared between twins.

From its cysteine to its phenylalanine, the CDR3 spans 15 amino acids. This entry keeps only the CDR3 DNA: 45 bases, framed from base 1. Trimming costs V 1 base and J 0 bases, and their ends lie 7 bases apart. CDR1 SGHTA and CDR2 FQGNSA are derived from the germline V gene. These data also featured in a second study, about yellow fever vaccine responses in identical twins. As the second publication notes: The authors reported that the T cell response to vaccination in identical twins appeared partly convergent and partly personalized. In identical twins, the study followed T cell clones that responded to the vaccine with precision.

The TCR was taken from a woman under 30 in good health. The sequence is built from TRBV7-2 and TRBJ2-4; a tentative D match to TRBD2 spans 6 bases. Sequenced material: CD4+ T cells sorted from blood. CDR3 reads: CASSLEGLAKNIQYF. The nucleotide sequence reads TGTGCCAGCAGCTTAGAGGGACTAGCCAAAAACATTCAGTACTTC.